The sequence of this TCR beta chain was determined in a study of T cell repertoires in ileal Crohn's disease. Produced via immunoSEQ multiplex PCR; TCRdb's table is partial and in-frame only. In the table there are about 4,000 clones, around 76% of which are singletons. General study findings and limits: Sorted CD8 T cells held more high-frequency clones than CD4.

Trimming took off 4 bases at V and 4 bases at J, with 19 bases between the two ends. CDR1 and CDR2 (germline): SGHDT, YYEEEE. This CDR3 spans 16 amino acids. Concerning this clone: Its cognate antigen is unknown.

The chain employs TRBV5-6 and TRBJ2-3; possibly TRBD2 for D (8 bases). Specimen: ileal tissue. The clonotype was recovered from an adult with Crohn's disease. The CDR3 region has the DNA TGTGCCAGCAGCGCGGAGGGGGCGGGGGGTTCAGATACGCAGTATTTT. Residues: CASSAEGAGGSDTQYF. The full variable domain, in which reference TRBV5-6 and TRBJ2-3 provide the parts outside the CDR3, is DAGVTQSPTHLIKTRGQQVTLRCSPKSGHDTVSWYQQALGQGPQFIFQYYEEEERQRGNFPDRFSGHQFPNYSSELNVNALLLGDSALYLCASSAEGAGGSDTQYFGPGTRLTVL.